There are a few counts of the clone carrying this T cell receptor (beta chain). Antigen specificity is unknown. The data are from a study of response to subunit inactivated influenza vaccine. The CDR3 covers 12 residues. The germline V and J ends were trimmed by 3 bases and 5 bases, with 8 bases remaining between them. In germline, CDR1 is DFQATT, CDR2 SNEGSKA (reference sequence). Findings and limits, study-wide: New T cells are recruited in small numbers by each seasonal influenza vaccination, according to the authors' suggestion.

TCRdb reanalysed the RT-PCR reads using MiXCR and keeps one entry per CDR3 protein. This sample has approximately 500,000 distinct CDR3 sequences, with about 14% found just once. Sequenced material: PBMCs from blood, taken 11 to 12 days after vaccination. This receptor was obtained from a man aged 45 to 65 who received an inactivated influenza vaccine. The V gene is TRBV20-1, the J gene TRBJ2-1; TRBD1 or TRBD2 may be the D gene (6 bases each). The CDR3 DNA follows: TGCAGTGCTAGTAGGGGGGACAATGAGCAGTTCTTC. This sequence encodes CSASRGDNEQFF.